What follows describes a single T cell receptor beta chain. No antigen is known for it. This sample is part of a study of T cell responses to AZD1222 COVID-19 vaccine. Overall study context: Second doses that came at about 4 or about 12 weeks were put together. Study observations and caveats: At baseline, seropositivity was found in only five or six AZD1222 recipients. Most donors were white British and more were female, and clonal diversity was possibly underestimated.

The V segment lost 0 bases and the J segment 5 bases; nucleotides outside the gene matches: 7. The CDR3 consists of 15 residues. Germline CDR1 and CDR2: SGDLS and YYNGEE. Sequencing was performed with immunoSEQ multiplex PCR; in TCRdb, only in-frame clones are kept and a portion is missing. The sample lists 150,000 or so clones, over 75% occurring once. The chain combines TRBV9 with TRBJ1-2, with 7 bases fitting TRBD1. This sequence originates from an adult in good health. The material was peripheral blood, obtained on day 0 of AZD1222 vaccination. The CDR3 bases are TGTGCCAGCAGCGTAGATATGGGACAGTTATATGGCTACACCTTC. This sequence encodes CASSVDMGQLYGYTF.